This TCR beta chain is from a study of a mutant IDH1 vaccine in newly diagnosed glioma. Study-level information: Following radiotherapy alone, or alongside temozolomide cycles, vaccination was started after an interval of 4-6 weeks. Patients' prior therapy spanned radiotherapy, temozolomide, or both; most underwent both. General study points: In roughly 93% of patients, immune responses induced by the vaccine occurred.

Sample time point: week 11, during vaccination. Doses of 300 ug of mutant IDH1 20-mer peptide were given with topical imiquimod. CDR3 length: 11 amino acids. The V and J ends lost 6 bases and 5 bases respectively, with 8 bases between them. Germline V gene lookup returns CDR1 MNHNY and CDR2 SVGAGI (reference sequence). With respect to this clone: The target antigen is unknown.

Clones were sequenced by immunoSEQ multiplex PCR, and TCRdb holds only the in-frame ones, with some missing. The sample has about 32,000 clones, roughly 80% seen once; the top ten hold more than 20%. Sequenced material: PBMCs, taken from a glioma patient whose treatment included an IDH1 peptide vaccine. This clonotype originated in a man younger than 45 with glioma. The chain recombines TRBV6-6 with TRBJ2-7; D uncertain. The CDR3: CASSHRDEQYF. The CDR3 region has the DNA TGTGCCAGCAGCCACCGCGACGAGCAGTACTTC.